What follows are 21 T cell receptor beta chains derived from one specimen sequenced in a study of blood T cell repertoires in COVID-19. Produced via immunoSEQ multiplex PCR; TCRdb's table is partial and in-frame only. This table has a few hundred thousand clones, less than 85% appearing once. Sample: peripheral blood. These receptors were collected from a woman between 18 and 29 years old with acute or convalescent COVID-19.

This clone has only a few counts. This sequence joins TRBV30 and TRBJ1-2; TRBD1 agrees at 8 bases. Unmatched junction bases numbered 6, after V lost 4 bases and J lost 8 bases. The CDR3 length is 12 residues. The germline V gene has CDR1 GTSNPN and CDR2 SVGIG (reference sequence). Here the CDR3 reads CAWNPGGGGYTF. The DNA for the CDR3 is TGTGCCTGGAATCCAGGGGGCGGAGGCTACACCTTC.

The rearrangement links TRBV6-2 or TRBV6-3 to TRBJ1-1; 8 bases fit TRBD1. The V gene end was trimmed by 4 bases and the J gene end by 0 bases; junction bases not matched to a gene: 1. CDR1 and CDR2 from the germline V gene are MNHEY and SVGEGT. The CDR3 extends over 14 amino acids. The CDR3 loop is CASSSDRVNTEAFF. In nucleotides, the CDR3 is TGTGCCAGCAGTTCGGACAGGGTGAACACTGAAGCTTTCTTT.

The chain links TRBV4-3 to TRBJ2-1, with a tentative D call TRBD2 (6 bases). Germline V gene data show CDR1 as LGHNA and CDR2 as YSLEER. There are 21 residues in the CDR3. Trimming removed 4 bases from V and 0 bases from J, with 28 bases in between. The CDR3 region has the DNA TGCGCCAGCAGCCTCGAGCCAAGAGCGGGTGGAATTGGGAGCTCCTACAATGAGCAGTTCTTC. Translated: CASSLEPRAGGIGSSYNEQFF.

CDR3 loop: CASSIESSGSNEQFF. The CDR3 bases are TGTGCCAGTAGTATAGAGAGTAGCGGGAGCAATGAGCAGTTCTTC. The rearrangement joins TRBV19 to TRBJ2-1; TRBD2 matches at 9 bases. Germline lookup yields CDR1 LNHDA and CDR2 SQIVND (reference sequence). The CDR3 consists of 15 residues. Germline trimming cut 0 bases from V and 6 bases from J; bases unmatched to any gene: 3.

The rearrangement uses TRBV24-1 and TRBJ2-1, with a possible D match to TRBD2 (6 bases). Germline loops: CDR1 KGHDR, CDR2 SFDVKD. The CDR3 consists of 14 residues. Trimming cost V 0 bases and J 7 bases, with 9 bases left between them. CDR3 DNA sequence: TGTGCCACCAGTGATTTGTCGGGAGCAAATGAGCAGTTCTTC. Translated: CATSDLSGANEQFF.

The J gene is TRBJ2-7, the V gene TRBV6-6; unclear D gene. The CDR3 spans 15 residues. Germline V lookup: CDR1 MNHNY, CDR2 SVGAGI (reference sequence). V lost 0 bases and J 4 bases, leaving 13 bases between the germline ends. The CDR3: CASSYSPTPPYEQYF. CDR3 nucleotide sequence: TGTGCCAGCAGTTACTCACCCACTCCCCCATACGAGCAGTACTTC.

This clone came up once. The chain combines TRBV7-2 with TRBJ2-7, with 7 nucleotides matching TRBD1. The CDR3 has 14 residues. The trim removed 1 base at V and 4 bases at J, leaving 4 bases unmatched. Germline-derived CDR1 and CDR2 are SGHTA and FQGNSA. CDR3 in DNA: TGTGCCAGCAGCTTAGAAGGGGGCGGGTACGAGCAGTACTTC. Its translation: CASSLEGGGYEQYF.

The J gene is TRBJ2-7, the V gene TRBV7-2, with D maybe TRBD1 (6 bases). This CDR3 is 14 amino acids long. Looked up from germline, CDR1 is SGHTA and CDR2 is FQGNSA. With 4 bases removed from V and 3 bases from J, the gap between germline ends came to 13 bases. CDR3: CASSSETGLYEQYF. CDR3 in DNA: TGTGCCAGCAGCTCTGAGACAGGTCTCTACGAGCAGTACTTC.

This clone has just one count. The chain links TRBV6-1 to TRBJ1-5, with D perhaps TRBD1 (5 bases). The V gene's germline CDR1 is MNHNS and CDR2 SASEGT. V lost 2 bases, J lost 4 bases, and 18 bases lay in between. There are 17 residues in the CDR3. The CDR3 DNA reads TGTGCCAGCAGTGAATTGGGTCTGGGGGGAGGAAATCAGCCCCAGCATTTT. As protein: CASSELGLGGGNQPQHF.

This rearrangement joins TRBV20-1 to TRBJ1-1; a weak D match, TRBD1 (5 bases). V was trimmed by 3 bases and J by 4 bases, leaving 12 bases between them. Germline-derived CDR1 and CDR2 are DFQATT and SNEGSKA (reference sequence). The CDR3 is made up of 13 amino acids. The CDR3 region has the DNA TGCAGTGCTAGTGCGGGGGACGGCACTGAAGCTTTCTTT. It codes for CSASAGDGTEAFF.

This rearrangement joins TRBV13 to TRBJ1-1; D gene unclear. V was clipped by 0 bases and J by 0 bases, with 11 bases between them. Germline CDR1 reads PRHDT; CDR2 reads FYEKMQ (reference sequence). There are 16 residues in the CDR3. DNA of the CDR3: TGTGCCAGCAGCTTAGGGCAGGTGGTACTGAACACTGAAGCTTTCTTT. This encodes CASSLGQVVLNTEAFF.

This clone was counted once. This chain uses TRBV24-1 with TRBJ2-7, with D unclear. V dropped 4 bases and J dropped 2 bases, with 8 bases sitting between them. Per the germline V gene, CDR1 is KGHDR and CDR2 is SFDVKD. The CDR3 is made up of 13 amino acids. The CDR3: CATSDPLTYEQYF. CDR3 sequence (DNA): TGTGCCACCAGTGACCCCCTTACCTACGAGCAGTACTTC.

This chain connects TRBV19 to TRBJ2-1; TRBD2 matches 8 bases. The CDR3 runs 17 residues. Germline CDR1 is LNHDA and CDR2 is SQIVND (reference sequence). With V trimmed by 5 bases and J by 4 bases, 13 bases remained unmatched. The CDR3 DNA reads as TGTGCCAGTAGTGGACGCCTAAATAGCGGGATTTACAATGAGCAGTTCTTC. It encodes CASSGRLNSGIYNEQFF.

The rearrangement uses TRBV4-3 and TRBJ2-7; TRBD2 matches at 11 bases. V shed 4 bases, J shed 3 bases, and the junction held 5 bases outside the gene matches. Germline CDR1 LGHNA, CDR2 YSLEER. This CDR3 comprises 15 residues. CDR3 loop: CASSPGLAGLYEQYF. CDR3 nucleotide sequence: TGCGCCAGCAGCCCCGGACTAGCGGGCCTCTACGAGCAGTACTTC.

This clone was recorded only once. The V gene is TRBV24-1, the J gene TRBJ1-5; D may be TRBD1 (5 bases). Trimming shortened V by 5 bases and J by 7 bases, and 11 bases separated the two germline ends. The CDR3 loop spans 13 amino acids. Germline V lookup: CDR1 KGHDR, CDR2 SFDVKD. The CDR3 loop is CATSAGMGQPQHF. DNA for the CDR3: TGTGCCACCAGTGCAGGGATGGGACAGCCCCAGCATTTT.

This clone was detected once. This rearrangement joins TRBV19 to TRBJ1-1; D unresolved. Trimming removed 7 bases from V and 4 bases from J, with 10 bases in between. Germline CDR1 reads LNHDA; CDR2 reads SQIVND (reference sequence). The CDR3 spans 12 residues. The DNA for the CDR3 is TGTGCCAGTACCAGGTATATCACTGAAGCTTTCTTT. It yields the protein CASTRYITEAFF.

The chain carries TRBV11-2 and TRBJ1-3; TRBD1 is a possible D gene (6 bases). Germline lookup yields CDR1 SGHAT and CDR2 FQNNGV. The CDR3 spans 16 residues. V lost 5 bases, J lost 0 bases, and 14 bases lay in between. CDR3 protein: CASSQLGQSSGNTIYF. The DNA for the CDR3 is TGTGCCAGCAGCCAATTGGGACAAAGCTCTGGAAACACCATATATTTT.

CDR3 coding DNA: TGTGCCAGCAGTACAGGGGGGAATTCACCCCTCCACTTT. Translation: CASSTGGNSPLHF. The chain is built from TRBV6-5 and TRBJ1-6; 8 positions agree with TRBD1. The V gene's germline CDR1 is MNHEY and CDR2 SVGAGI. V shed 5 bases, J shed 7 bases, and the junction held 1 base outside the gene matches. The CDR3 runs 13 residues.

J is TRBJ1-6 and V is TRBV2; TRBD1 matches 7 bases. From germline, CDR1 is SNHLY and CDR2 FYNNEI. J lost 0 bases, V lost 6 bases, and 2 bases had no gene match. The CDR3 length is 15 residues. CDR3 in DNA: TGTGCCAGCAGGGGACAGAGCTCCTATAATTCACCCCTCCACTTT. The encoded protein is CASRGQSSYNSPLHF. The complete variable domain, with remaining parts taken from reference TRBV2 and TRBJ1-6, reads EPEVTQTPSHQVTQMGQEVILRCVPISNHLYFYWYRQILGQKVEFLVSFYNNEISEKSEIFDDQFSVERPDGSNFTLKIRSTKLEDSAMYFCASRGQSSYNSPLHFGNGTRLTVT.

The J gene is TRBJ2-3, the V gene TRBV12-3 or TRBV12-4; TRBD2 might be the D (6 bases). CDR3 length: 12 residues. V lost 6 bases, J lost 4 bases, and 8 bases lay in between. The CDR3 is CASREGSDTQYF. CDR3 in DNA: TGTGCCAGCAGGGAGGGGTCAGATACGCAGTATTTT.

The V and J genes are TRBV7-9 and TRBJ1-2; D gene uncertain. Deletions cut 5 bases from V and 5 bases from J, with 9 bases between. Germline V gene lookup returns CDR1 SEHNR and CDR2 FQNEAQ (reference sequence). This CDR3 has 12 amino acids. CDR3 sequence reads: CASSPGAYGYTF. The CDR3 DNA sequence: TGTGCCAGCAGCCCGGGAGCGTATGGCTACACCTTC.